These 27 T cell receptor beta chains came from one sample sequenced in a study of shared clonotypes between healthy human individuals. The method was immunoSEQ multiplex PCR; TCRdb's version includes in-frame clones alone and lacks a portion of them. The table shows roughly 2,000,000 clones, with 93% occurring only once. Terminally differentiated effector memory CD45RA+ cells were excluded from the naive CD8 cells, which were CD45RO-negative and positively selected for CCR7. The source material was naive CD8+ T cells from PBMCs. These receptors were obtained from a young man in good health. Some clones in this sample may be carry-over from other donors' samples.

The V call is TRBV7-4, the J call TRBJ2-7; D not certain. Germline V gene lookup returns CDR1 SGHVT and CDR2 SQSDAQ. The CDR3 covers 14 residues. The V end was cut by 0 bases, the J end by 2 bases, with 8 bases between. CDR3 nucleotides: TGTGCCAGCAGCTTAGCGGTGGTCCCCTACGAGCAGTACTTC. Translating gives CASSLAVVPYEQYF.

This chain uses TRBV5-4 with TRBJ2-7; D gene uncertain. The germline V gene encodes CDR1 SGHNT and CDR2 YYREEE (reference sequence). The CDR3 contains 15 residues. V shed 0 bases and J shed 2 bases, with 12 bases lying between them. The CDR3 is CASSLGVTDTYEQYF. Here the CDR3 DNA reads TGTGCCAGCAGCTTGGGAGTGACCGACACCTACGAGCAGTACTTC.

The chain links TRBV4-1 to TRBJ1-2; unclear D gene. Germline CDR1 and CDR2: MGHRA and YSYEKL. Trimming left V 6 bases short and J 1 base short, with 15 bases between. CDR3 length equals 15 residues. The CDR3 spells CASRIVDGNNYGYTF. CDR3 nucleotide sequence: TGCGCCAGCAGAATAGTCGACGGAAATAACTATGGCTACACCTTC.

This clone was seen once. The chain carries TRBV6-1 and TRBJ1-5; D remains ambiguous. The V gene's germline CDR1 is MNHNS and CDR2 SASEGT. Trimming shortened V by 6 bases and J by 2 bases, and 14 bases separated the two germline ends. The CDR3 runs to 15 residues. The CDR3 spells CASSSGKNGNQPQHF. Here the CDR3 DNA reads TGTGCCAGCAGCTCCGGGAAGAATGGCAATCAGCCCCAGCATTTT.

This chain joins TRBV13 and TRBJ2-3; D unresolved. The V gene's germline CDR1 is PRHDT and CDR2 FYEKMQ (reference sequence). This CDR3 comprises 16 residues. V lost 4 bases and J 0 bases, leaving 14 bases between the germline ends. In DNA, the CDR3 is TGTGCCAGCAGCTCCAGGTCAGCGTCTAGCACAGATACGCAGTATTTT. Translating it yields CASSSRSASSTDTQYF.

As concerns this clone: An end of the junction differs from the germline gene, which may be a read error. This CDR3 reads CAGSSAGFMNGYTF. The CDR3 region has the DNA TGTGCCGGCAGCTCCGCAGGGTTTATGAATGGCTACACCTTC. The chain recombines TRBV7-9 with TRBJ1-2; a possible D gene is TRBD1 (5 bases). The CDR3 is 14 residues long. Germline V gene sequence: CDR1 SEHNR, CDR2 FQNEAQ (reference sequence). The whole variable domain, filled in from reference TRBV7-9 and TRBJ1-2, reads DTGVSQNPRHKITKRGQNVTFRCDPISEHNRLYWYRQTLGQGPEFLTYFQNEAQLEKSRLLSDRFSAERPKGSFSTLEIQRTEQGDSAMYLCAGSSAGFMNGYTFGSGTRLTVV.

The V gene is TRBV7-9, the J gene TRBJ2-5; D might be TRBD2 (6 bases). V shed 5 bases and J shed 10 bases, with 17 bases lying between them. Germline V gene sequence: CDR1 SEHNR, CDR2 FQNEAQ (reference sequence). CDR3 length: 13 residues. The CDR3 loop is CASSVIAEKVQYF. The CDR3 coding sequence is TGTGCCAGCAGCGTTATAGCGGAAAAGGTCCAGTACTTC.

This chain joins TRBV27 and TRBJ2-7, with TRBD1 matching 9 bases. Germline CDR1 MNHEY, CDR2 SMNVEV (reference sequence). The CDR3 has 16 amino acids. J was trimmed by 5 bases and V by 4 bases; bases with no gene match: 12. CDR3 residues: CASSSSRGTGINEQYF. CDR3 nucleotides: TGTGCCAGCAGTTCTTCCCGAGGGACAGGGATCAACGAGCAGTACTTC.

CDR3 in amino acids: CASSEWGSQPQHF. The DNA for the CDR3 is TGTGCCAGCAGTGAATGGGGTTCTCAGCCCCAGCATTTT. This sequence joins TRBV6-1 and TRBJ1-5; no reliable D call. This CDR3 region has 13 residues. Per germline, CDR1 MNHNS and CDR2 SASEGT. The ends were cut back, 2 bases at V and 6 bases at J, with 8 bases in the middle.

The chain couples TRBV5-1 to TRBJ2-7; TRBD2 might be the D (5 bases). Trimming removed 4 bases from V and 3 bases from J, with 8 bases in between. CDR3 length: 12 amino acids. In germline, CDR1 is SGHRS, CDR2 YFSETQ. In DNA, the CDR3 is TGCGCCAGCAGCCAGGACTTCTACGAGCAGTACTTC. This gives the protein CASSQDFYEQYF.

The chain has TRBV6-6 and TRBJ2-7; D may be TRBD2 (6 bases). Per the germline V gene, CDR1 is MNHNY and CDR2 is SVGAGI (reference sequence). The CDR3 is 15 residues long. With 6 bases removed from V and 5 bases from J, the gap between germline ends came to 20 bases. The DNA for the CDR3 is TGTGCCAGCAGCCAAACCTGGGACGGGAGCAACGAGCAGTACTTC. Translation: CASSQTWDGSNEQYF.

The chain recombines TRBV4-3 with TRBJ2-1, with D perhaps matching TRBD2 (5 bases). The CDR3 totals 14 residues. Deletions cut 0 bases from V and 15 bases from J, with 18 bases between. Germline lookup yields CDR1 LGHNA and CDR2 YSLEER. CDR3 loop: CASSQDLEDPVWFF. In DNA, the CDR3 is TGCGCCAGCAGCCAAGATTTGGAGGACCCGGTTTGGTTCTTC.

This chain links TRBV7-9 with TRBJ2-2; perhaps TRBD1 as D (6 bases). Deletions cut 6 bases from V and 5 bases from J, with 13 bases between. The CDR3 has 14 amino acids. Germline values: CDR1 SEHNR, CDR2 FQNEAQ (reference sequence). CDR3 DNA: TGTGCCAGCAGACTAGGGGGTGTAACCGGGGAGCTGTTTTTT. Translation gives CASRLGGVTGELFF. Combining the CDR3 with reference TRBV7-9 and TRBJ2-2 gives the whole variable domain DTGVSQNPRHKITKRGQNVTFRCDPISEHNRLYWYRQTLGQGPEFLTYFQNEAQLEKSRLLSDRFSAERPKGSFSTLEIQRTEQGDSAMYLCASRLGGVTGELFFGEGSRLTVL.

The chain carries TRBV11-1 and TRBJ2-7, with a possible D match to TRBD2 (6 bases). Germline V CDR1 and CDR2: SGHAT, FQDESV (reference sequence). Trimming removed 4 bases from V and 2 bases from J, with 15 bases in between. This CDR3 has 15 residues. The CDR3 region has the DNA TGTGCCAGCAGCTCACAACGGGAGCCCCCCTACGAGCAGTACTTC. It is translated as CASSSQREPPYEQYF.

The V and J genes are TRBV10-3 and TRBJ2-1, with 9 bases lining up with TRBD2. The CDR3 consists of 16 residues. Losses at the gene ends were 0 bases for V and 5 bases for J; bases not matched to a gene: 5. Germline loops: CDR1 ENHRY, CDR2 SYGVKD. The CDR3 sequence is CAISESGGRANNEQFF. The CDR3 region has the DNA TGTGCCATCAGTGAGTCGGGCGGGAGGGCGAACAATGAGCAGTTCTTC.

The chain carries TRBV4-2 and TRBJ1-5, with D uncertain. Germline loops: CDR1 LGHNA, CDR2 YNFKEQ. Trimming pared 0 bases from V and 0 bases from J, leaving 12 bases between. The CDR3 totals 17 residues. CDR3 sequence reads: CASSQDLAGGSNQPQHF. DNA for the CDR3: TGTGCCAGCAGCCAAGATTTGGCGGGAGGTAGCAATCAGCCCCAGCATTTT.

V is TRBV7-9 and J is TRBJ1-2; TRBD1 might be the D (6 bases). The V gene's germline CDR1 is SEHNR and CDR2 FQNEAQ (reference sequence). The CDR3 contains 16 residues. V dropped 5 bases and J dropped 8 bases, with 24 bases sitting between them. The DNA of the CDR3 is TGTGCCAGCAGCCGTAACAGGGATAGGAGTGCACAGGGCTACACCTTC. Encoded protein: CASSRNRDRSAQGYTF.

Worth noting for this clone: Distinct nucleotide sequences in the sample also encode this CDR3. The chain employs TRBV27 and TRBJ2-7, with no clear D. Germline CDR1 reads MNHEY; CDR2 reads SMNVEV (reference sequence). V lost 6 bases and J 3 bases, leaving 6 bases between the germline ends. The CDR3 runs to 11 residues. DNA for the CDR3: TGTGCCAGCAGAGTCGGCTACGAGCAGTACTTC. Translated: CASRVGYEQYF.

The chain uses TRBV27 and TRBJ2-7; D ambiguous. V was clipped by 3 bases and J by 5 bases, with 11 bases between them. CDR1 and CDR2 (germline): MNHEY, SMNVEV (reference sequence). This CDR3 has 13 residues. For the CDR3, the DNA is TGTGCCAGCAGTTTGTTGTCAGGAGACGAGCAGTACTTC. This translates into CASSLLSGDEQYF.

Here the CDR3 reads CASSKDPGIGYNEQFF. The CDR3 DNA reads TGTGCCAGCAGCAAGGATCCAGGGATCGGATACAATGAGCAGTTCTTC. J is TRBJ2-1 and V is TRBV11-3; possibly TRBD1 for D (5 bases). Trimming removed 5 bases from V and 4 bases from J, with 18 bases in between. The CDR3 is 16 amino acids. CDR1 is SGHNT, CDR2 YENEEA, per germline.

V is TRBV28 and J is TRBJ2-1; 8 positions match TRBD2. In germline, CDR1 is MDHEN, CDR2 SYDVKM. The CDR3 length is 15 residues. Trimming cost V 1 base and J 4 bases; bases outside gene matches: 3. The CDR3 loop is CASSLSGGLYNEQFF. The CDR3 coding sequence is TGTGCCAGCAGTTTATCGGGGGGGCTTTACAATGAGCAGTTCTTC.

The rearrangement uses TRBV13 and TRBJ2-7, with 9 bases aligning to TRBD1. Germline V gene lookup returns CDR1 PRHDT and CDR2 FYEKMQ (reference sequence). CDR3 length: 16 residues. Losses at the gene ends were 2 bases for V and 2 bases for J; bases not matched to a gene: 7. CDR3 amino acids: CASSLNRDRAPYEQYF. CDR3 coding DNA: TGTGCCAGCAGCTTAAATCGGGACAGGGCCCCCTACGAGCAGTACTTC.

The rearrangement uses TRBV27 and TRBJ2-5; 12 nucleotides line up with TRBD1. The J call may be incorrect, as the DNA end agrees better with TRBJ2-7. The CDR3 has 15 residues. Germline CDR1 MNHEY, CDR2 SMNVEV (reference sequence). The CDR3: CASSTPGQGAYEQYF. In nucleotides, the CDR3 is TGTGCCAGCAGCACGCCGGGACAGGGGGCTTACGAGCAGTACTTC.

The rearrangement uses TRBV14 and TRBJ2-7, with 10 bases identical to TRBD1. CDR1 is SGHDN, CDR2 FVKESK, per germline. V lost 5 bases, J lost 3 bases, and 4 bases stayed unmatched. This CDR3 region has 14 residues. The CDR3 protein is CASSRDRGHYEQYF. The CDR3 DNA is TGTGCCAGCAGCAGGGACAGGGGTCACTACGAGCAGTACTTC.

For the CDR3, the DNA is TGTGCCAGTAGTATAGGACTAGCGGGAGTGAGAGAGACCCAGTACTTC. Residues: CASSIGLAGVRETQYF. The chain recombines TRBV19 with TRBJ2-5, with TRBD2 matching 12 bases. The CDR3 extends over 16 amino acids. The V gene's germline CDR1 is LNHDA and CDR2 SQIVND (reference sequence). V was clipped by 1 base and J by 4 bases; unmatched bases: 4.

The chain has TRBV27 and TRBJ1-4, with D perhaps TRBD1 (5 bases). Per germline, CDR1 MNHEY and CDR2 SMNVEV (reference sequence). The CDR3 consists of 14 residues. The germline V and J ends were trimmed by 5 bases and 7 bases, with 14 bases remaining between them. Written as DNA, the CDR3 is TGTGCCAGCAGTCATACAGGAACTCTTGAAAAACTGTTTTTT. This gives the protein CASSHTGTLEKLFF.

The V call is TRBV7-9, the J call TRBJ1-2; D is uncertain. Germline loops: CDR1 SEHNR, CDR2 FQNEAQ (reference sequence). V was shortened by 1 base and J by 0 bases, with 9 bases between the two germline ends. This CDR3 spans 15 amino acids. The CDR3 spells CASSLVGRANYGYTF. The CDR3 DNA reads TGTGCCAGCAGCTTAGTGGGGAGAGCTAACTATGGCTACACCTTC.